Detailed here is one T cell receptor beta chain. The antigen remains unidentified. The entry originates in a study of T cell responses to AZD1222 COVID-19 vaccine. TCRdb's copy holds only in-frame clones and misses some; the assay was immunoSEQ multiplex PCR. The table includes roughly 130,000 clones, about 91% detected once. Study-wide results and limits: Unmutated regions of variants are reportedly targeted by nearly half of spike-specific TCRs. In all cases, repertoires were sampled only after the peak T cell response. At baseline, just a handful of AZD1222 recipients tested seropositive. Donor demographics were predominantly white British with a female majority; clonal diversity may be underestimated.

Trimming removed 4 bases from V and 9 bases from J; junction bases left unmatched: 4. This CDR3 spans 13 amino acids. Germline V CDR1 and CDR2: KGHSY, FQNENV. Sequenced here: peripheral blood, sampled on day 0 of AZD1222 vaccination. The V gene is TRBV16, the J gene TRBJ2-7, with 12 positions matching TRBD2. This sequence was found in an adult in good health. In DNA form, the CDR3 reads TGTGCCAGCAGCCCATCGACTAGCGGGGGGCAGTACTTC. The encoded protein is CASSPSTSGGQYF.